A single sample gave rise to the 17 T cell receptor beta chains below, sequenced in a study of blood T cell repertoires in COVID-19. Assay: immunoSEQ multiplex PCR; the TCRdb copy retains only in-frame clones and omits some. The table records about 270,000 clones, around nine tenths of them present only once. The sequenced sample was peripheral blood. The origin of the receptors is a man aged 50 or older with acute or convalescent COVID-19.

The J gene is TRBJ1-5, the V gene TRBV6-5; D gene ambiguous. Trimming cost V 6 bases and J 3 bases, with 12 bases left between them. Germline values: CDR1 MNHEY, CDR2 SVGAGI. The CDR3 runs 14 residues. The CDR3 nucleotides read TGTGCCAGCAGCGGTAATGGTCTCAATCAGCCCCAGCATTTT. Translated, it gives CASSGNGLNQPQHF.

The chain links TRBV15 to TRBJ1-2, with TRBD1 matching 9 bases. The V and J ends lost 5 bases and 3 bases, in that order; junction bases with no gene match: 7. In germline, CDR1 is LNHNV, CDR2 YYDKDF (reference sequence). This CDR3 contains 15 residues. CDR3 bases: TGTGCCACCAGCCCCGGACAGGGGCAATACTATGGCTACACCTTC. Residues: CATSPGQGQYYGYTF.

The chain uses TRBV7-3 and TRBJ2-7; 9 nucleotides line up with TRBD1. V lost 5 bases, J lost 3 bases, and 2 bases stayed unmatched. CDR1 is SGHTA and CDR2 is FQGTGA in the germline V gene. The CDR3 covers 13 residues. This CDR3 is CASSPDRGYEQYF. CDR3 bases: TGTGCCAGCAGCCCGGACAGGGGCTACGAGCAGTACTTC.

The chain employs TRBV10-1 and TRBJ2-1; 8 bases fit TRBD2. CDR1 WNHNN and CDR2 SYGVQD come from the germline V gene (reference sequence). The CDR3 length is 14 residues. The J segment lost 5 bases and the V segment lost 7 bases, leaving 7 bases of the junction unmatched. CDR3 sequence: CASNDPAGDNEQFF. CDR3 DNA sequence: TGCGCCAGCAACGATCCAGCGGGGGACAATGAGCAGTTCTTC.

The V call is TRBV7-9, the J call TRBJ2-2, with TRBD1 matching 7 bases. CDR1 SEHNR and CDR2 FQNEAQ come from the germline V gene (reference sequence). Trimming at V came to 5 bases and at J to 3 bases, leaving 15 bases not matched to a gene. The CDR3 totals 18 residues. CDR3: CASSPPRGSYADTGELFF. DNA of the CDR3: TGTGCCAGCAGCCCCCCCAGGGGGTCCTACGCTGACACCGGGGAGCTGTTTTTT.

V is TRBV2 and J is TRBJ1-2; 7 bases are a match to TRBD1. The germline CDR1 and CDR2 sequences are SNHLY and FYNNEI. This CDR3 contains 16 residues. Losses at the gene ends were 0 bases for V and 7 bases for J; bases not matched to a gene: 11. The CDR3 region is CASSEAHFLQGVGYTF. The CDR3 DNA follows: TGTGCCAGCAGTGAAGCGCACTTCCTCCAGGGGGTTGGCTACACCTTC.

This chain joins TRBV11-2 and TRBJ1-2, with a weak D call TRBD1 (6 bases). CDR3 length equals 14 residues. Germline V lookup: CDR1 SGHAT, CDR2 FQNNGV. V was clipped by 4 bases and J by 4 bases, with 13 bases between them. CDR3 amino acids: CASSSLGGPYGYTF. The CDR3 DNA sequence: TGTGCCAGCAGCTCGTTGGGGGGGCCCTATGGCTACACCTTC.

The rearrangement uses TRBV5-4 and TRBJ2-5; TRBD1 is a possible D gene (6 bases). The CDR3 loop spans 14 amino acids. The germline V gene has CDR1 SGHNT and CDR2 YYREEE (reference sequence). Trimming stripped 2 bases from V and 5 bases from J, with 13 bases between. The CDR3 loop reads CASSLQGSGETQYF. The CDR3 bases are TGTGCCAGCAGCTTACAGGGAAGTGGGGAGACCCAGTACTTC.

The rearrangement uses TRBV28 and TRBJ1-2, with 7 bases identical to TRBD1. This CDR3 comprises 15 residues. The J segment lost 4 bases and the V segment lost 1 base, leaving 6 bases of the junction unmatched. From germline, CDR1 is MDHEN and CDR2 SYDVKM. The CDR3 sequence: CASSLFTGDSYGYTF. For the CDR3, the DNA is TGTGCCAGCAGTTTATTCACAGGGGACTCCTATGGCTACACCTTC.

V and J are TRBV7-2 and TRBJ1-5; the D gene is possibly TRBD1 (5 bases). The CDR3 consists of 15 residues. V was shortened by 4 bases and J by 8 bases, with 18 bases between the two germline ends. CDR1 and CDR2 from the germline V gene are SGHTA and FQGNSA. The CDR3 loop reads CASSSASPGLKPQHF. DNA for the CDR3: TGTGCCAGCAGCTCCGCCAGCCCGGGACTGAAGCCCCAGCATTTT.

The gene calls are TRBV12-5 and TRBJ2-1; TRBD2 agrees at 8 bases. This CDR3 has 13 amino acids. Germline V gene sequence: CDR1 LGHNT, CDR2 FRNRAP. CDR3 sequence reads: CAIPGGSGNEQFF. In nucleotides, the CDR3 is TGTGCCATCCCGGGGGGGAGTGGAAATGAGCAGTTCTTC.

This clone has just a few counts. This chain links TRBV4-1 with TRBJ1-5, with D hard to call. The ends were cut back, 0 bases at V and 0 bases at J, with 9 bases in the middle. The CDR3 has 16 residues. Germline V CDR1 and CDR2: MGHRA, YSYEKL. The CDR3 here is CASSQDSLYSNQPQHF. DNA for the CDR3: TGCGCCAGCAGCCAAGATTCCTTGTATAGCAATCAGCCCCAGCATTTT.

This sequence joins TRBV5-5 and TRBJ1-2; TRBD1 might be the D (6 bases). V lost 4 bases to trimming and J lost 7 bases, with 11 bases between them. The CDR3 totals 12 residues. Germline V CDR1 and CDR2: SGHKS, YYEKEE (reference sequence). As DNA, the CDR3 is TGTGCCAGCAGCACCTCGACAGGTGGCTACACCTTC. Translation gives CASSTSTGGYTF.

The V gene is TRBV11-3, the J gene TRBJ2-1, with TRBD1 matching over 7 bases. J gave up 0 bases and V 5 bases, and 7 bases lay outside the gene matches. The CDR3 loop spans 16 amino acids. Germline CDR1 SGHNT, CDR2 YENEEA. DNA of the CDR3: TGTGCCAGCAGCACCCTGACAGGGTCCTCCTACAATGAGCAGTTCTTC. This codes for CASSTLTGSSYNEQFF. The variable domain in full, with the rest retrieved from reference TRBV11-3 and TRBJ2-1, is EAGVVQSPRYKIIEKKQPVAFWCNPISGHNTLYWYLQNLGQGPELLIRYENEEAVDDSQLPKDRFSAERLKGVDSTLKIQPAELGDSAVYLCASSTLTGSSYNEQFFGPGTRLTVL.

This chain uses TRBV5-1 with TRBJ2-3, with 8 bases identical to TRBD1. V lost 1 base, J lost 3 bases, and 10 bases stayed unmatched. CDR1 is SGHRS, CDR2 YFSETQ, per germline. This CDR3 is built from 17 residues. As DNA, the CDR3 is TGCGCCAGCAGCTTGCTCGAAGACAGGGGAATAACAGATACGCAGTATTTT. The encoded protein is CASSLLEDRGITDTQYF.

The chain links TRBV19 to TRBJ2-6, with 7 bases fitting TRBD2. CDR1 is LNHDA, CDR2 SQIVND, per germline (reference sequence). V lost 7 bases, J lost 0 bases, and 15 bases stayed unmatched. CDR3 length: 19 residues. The CDR3 spells CASIDIGRQGLSGANVLTF. The CDR3 DNA sequence: TGTGCCAGTATCGATATCGGGAGGCAGGGCCTCTCTGGGGCCAACGTCCTGACTTTC.

V gene TRBV4-2 combines with J gene TRBJ2-5, with 14 bases aligning to TRBD2. Germline trimming cut 2 bases from V and 1 base from J; bases unmatched to any gene: 6. From germline, CDR1 is LGHNA and CDR2 YNFKEQ. This CDR3 spans 18 amino acids. CDR3 sequence (DNA): TGTGCCAGCAGCCAAAACCCGGGACTAGCGGGGGCCCAAGAGACCCAGTACTTC. Encoded protein: CASSQNPGLAGAQETQYF.